The 9 T cell receptor beta chains below come from one sample, sequenced in a study of blood T cells in healthy people across ages (dated by TCRdb to the mid-2010s). Libraries were built with 5' RACE. TCRdb shows the sequencer as Illumina HiSeq 2500. A second 7 to 11 cycle PCR used a sample-barcoded 5' primer and a J-beta primer mix. Using fastp at Q25 and MiXCR, TCRdb reprocessed the public reads and kept productive beta chains. Merged by CDR3 protein, the rows form single entries marked with the most common genes and DNA. The sample table records about 1.4 million distinct CDR3 sequences; roughly 64% of these occur just once. The ten largest clones add up to 6.5% to 8.5% of the sample. Specimen: blood. The receptor source for this set is a man between 18 and 35 years old in good health.

The chain carries TRBV4-1 and TRBJ1-2, with 7 bases that match TRBD1. Trimming took 0 bases from V and 3 from J; bases not matched to a gene: 1. Germline-derived CDR1 and CDR2 are MGHRA and YSYEKL. This CDR3 is built from 14 residues. The CDR3 sequence: CASSQDRGDYGYTF. CDR3 DNA sequence: TGCGCCAGCAGCCAAGACAGGGGGGACTATGGCTACACCTTC.

V and J are TRBV4-3 and TRBJ2-4, with D possibly TRBD2 on 5 matching bases. Germline values: CDR1 LGHNA, CDR2 YSLEER. This CDR3 region has 15 residues. V lost 0 bases to trimming and J lost 1 base, with 7 bases between them. This CDR3 is CASSQDPGAKNIQYF. The CDR3 region has the DNA TGCGCCAGCAGCCAAGATCCGGGGGCCAAAAACATTCAGTACTTC.

This rearrangement joins TRBV12-3 or TRBV12-4 to TRBJ2-5; D possibly uses TRBD1 or TRBD2 (5 bases each). The J call is in doubt because the DNA end fits TRBJ2-7 better. The CDR3 contains 14 residues. The CDR3 nucleotides are TGTGCCAGCAGTTCCAGCCAGGGAGAGTACGAGCAGTACTTC. This sequence encodes CASSSSQGEYEQYF.

This chain uses TRBV7-2 with TRBJ2-3; D is possibly TRBD1 (5 bases). This CDR3 spans 14 amino acids. The V gene's germline CDR1 is SGHTA and CDR2 FQGNSA. The V gene lost 5 bases and the J gene lost 1 base, with 10 bases spanning the gap. CDR3 amino acids: CASSRVQGTDTQYF. The CDR3 nucleotides read TGTGCCAGCAGCAGAGTACAGGGCACAGATACGCAGTATTTT. The full variable domain, its missing parts supplied by reference TRBV7-2 and TRBJ2-3, is GAGVSQSPSNKVTEKGKDVELRCDPISGHTALYWYRQSLGQGLEFLIYFQGNSAPDKSGLPSDRFSAERTGGSVSTLTIQRTQQEDSAVYLCASSRVQGTDTQYFGPGTRLTVL.

The rearrangement uses TRBV2 and TRBJ2-7; D may be TRBD1 or TRBD2 (5 bases each). V lost 4 bases, J lost 3 bases, and 16 bases lay in between. Germline CDR1 is SNHLY and CDR2 is FYNNEI. The CDR3 loop spans 15 amino acids. DNA for the CDR3: TGTGCCAGCAGTGGACGGGACGCATTCTTCTACGAGCAGTACTTC. Its translation is CASSGRDAFFYEQYF.

This clonotype was counted only a few times. V gene TRBV6-1 combines with J gene TRBJ2-5, with a tentative D call TRBD2 (6 bases). The CDR3 sequence is 16 residues long. With 7 bases removed from V and 0 bases from J, the gap between germline ends came to 18 bases. Germline lookup yields CDR1 MNHNS and CDR2 SASEGT. The CDR3 DNA reads TGTGCCAGCATCGGATCGGGACTTAGGTACCAAGAGACCCAGTACTTC. It yields the protein CASIGSGLRYQETQYF.

V usage is TRBV3-1 and J usage is TRBJ2-1, with D possibly called TRBD1 or TRBD2 (5 bases each). V lost 0 bases, J lost 2 bases, and 8 bases lay in between. The CDR3 has 15 residues. Looked up from germline, CDR1 is LGHDT and CDR2 is YNNKEL (reference sequence). This chain's CDR3 is CASSQDGGPYNEQFF. The DNA of the CDR3 is TGTGCCAGCAGCCAAGATGGGGGACCCTACAATGAGCAGTTCTTC.

The chain couples TRBV7-9 to TRBJ2-5, with D possibly being TRBD1 (6 bases). The ends were cut back, 1 base at V and 3 bases at J, with 9 bases in the middle. Per germline, CDR1 SEHNR and CDR2 FQNEAQ (reference sequence). This CDR3 comprises 14 residues. CDR3 coding DNA: TGTGCCAGCAGCTTAGGGGCAGGGGAAGAGACCCAGTACTTC. Its translation: CASSLGAGEETQYF.

The gene calls are TRBV14 and TRBJ1-2; no reliable D call. Germline V gene sequence: CDR1 SGHDN, CDR2 FVKESK. V was shortened by 3 bases and J by 7 bases, with 12 bases between the two germline ends. The CDR3 consists of 13 residues. CDR3 sequence (DNA): TGTGCCAGCAGCCACCCACGACACGTTGGCTACACCTTC. This translates into CASSHPRHVGYTF. The full variable domain, with the rest looked up from reference TRBV14 and TRBJ1-2, is EAGVTQFPSHSVIEKGQTVTLRCDPISGHDNLYWYRRVMGKEIKFLLHFVKESKQDESGMPNNRFLAERTGGTYSTLKVQPAELEDSGVYFCASSHPRHVGYTFGSGTRLTVV.